The sequence of this T cell receptor beta chain was determined in a study of cytomegalovirus exposure and HLA in healthy donors. The study, taken as a whole, reports: In a later analysis, TCR beta V- and J-gene trimming showed a link to a missense DCLRE1C variant. Association of 17,000 or so TCR beta sequences with HLA alleles was found at 0.05 false discovery rate in a later analysis.

This CDR3 region has 12 residues. Trimming stripped 1 base from V and 6 bases from J, with 5 bases between. Per the germline V gene, CDR1 is MGHRA and CDR2 is YSYEKL. The PCR contained 60 Vbeta and 13 Jbeta primers. In the original processing: Some 80 million unique TCR beta chains, roughly 10 million shared, were counted in a later analysis. Produced via immunoSEQ multiplex PCR; TCRdb's table is partial and in-frame only. V, J and clone size are taken as reported in that table, and D and trimming were inferred from the DNA itself. The data hold approximately 100,000 clones, with 81% observed a single time. In the case of this clone: Its specificity is unknown.

The specimen sequenced was PBMCs. This rearrangement joins TRBV4-1 to TRBJ2-3, with no clear D. This sequence was found in a woman aged 25 to 39 in good health and CMV-seronegative. CDR3 in DNA: TGCGCCAGCAGCCAAGCTAGGGATACGCAGTATTTT. It codes for CASSQARDTQYF.